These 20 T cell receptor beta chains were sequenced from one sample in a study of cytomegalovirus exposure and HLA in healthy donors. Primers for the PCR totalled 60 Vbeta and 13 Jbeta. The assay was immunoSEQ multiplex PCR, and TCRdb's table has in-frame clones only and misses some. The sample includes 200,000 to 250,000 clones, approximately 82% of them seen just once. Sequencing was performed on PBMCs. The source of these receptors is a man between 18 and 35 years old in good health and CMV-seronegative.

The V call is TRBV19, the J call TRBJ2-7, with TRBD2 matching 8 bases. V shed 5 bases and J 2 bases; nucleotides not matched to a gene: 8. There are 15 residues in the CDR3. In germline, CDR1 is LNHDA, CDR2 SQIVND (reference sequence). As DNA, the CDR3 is TGTGCCAGTAGTTTCCGAGCGGGAGTGGCCTACGAGCAGTACTTC. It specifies CASSFRAGVAYEQYF.

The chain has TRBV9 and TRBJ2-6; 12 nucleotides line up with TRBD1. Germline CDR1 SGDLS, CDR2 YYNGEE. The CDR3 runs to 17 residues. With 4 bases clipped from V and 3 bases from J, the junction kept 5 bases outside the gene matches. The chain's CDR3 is CASSPWDRGRGANVLTF. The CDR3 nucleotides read TGTGCCAGCAGCCCATGGGACAGGGGGCGTGGGGCCAACGTCCTGACTTTC.

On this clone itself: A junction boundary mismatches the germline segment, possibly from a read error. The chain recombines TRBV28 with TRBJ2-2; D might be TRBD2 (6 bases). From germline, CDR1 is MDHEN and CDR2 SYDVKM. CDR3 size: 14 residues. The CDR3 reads CANSFVGGTGELFF. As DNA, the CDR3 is TGTGCCAACAGTTTTGTCGGAGGGACCGGGGAGCTGTTTTTT.

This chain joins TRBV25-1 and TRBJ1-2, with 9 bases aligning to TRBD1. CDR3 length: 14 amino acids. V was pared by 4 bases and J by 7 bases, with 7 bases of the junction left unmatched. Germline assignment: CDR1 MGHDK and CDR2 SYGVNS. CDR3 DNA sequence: TGTGCCAGCAGTGTTTCCGACAGGGGGTGTGGCTACACCTTC. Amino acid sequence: CASSVSDRGCGYTF.

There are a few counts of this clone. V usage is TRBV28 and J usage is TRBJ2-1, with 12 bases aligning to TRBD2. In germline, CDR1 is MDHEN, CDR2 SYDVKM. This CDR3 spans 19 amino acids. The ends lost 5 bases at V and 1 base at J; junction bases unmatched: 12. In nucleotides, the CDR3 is TGTGCCAGCAGTATGGGGCTAGCGGGAGGGCTAGGGTCCTACAATGAGCAGTTCTTC. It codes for CASSMGLAGGLGSYNEQFF.

The CDR3 DNA reads TGCGCCAGCAGTACTACTAGCGGATCCTACAATGAGCAGTTCTTC. Translation gives CASSTTSGSYNEQFF. The V call is TRBV5-1, the J call TRBJ2-1; the match to TRBD2 covers 8 bases. The CDR3 consists of 15 residues. V lost 5 bases, J lost 1 base, and 5 bases stayed unmatched. Germline-derived CDR1 and CDR2 are SGHRS and YFSETQ.

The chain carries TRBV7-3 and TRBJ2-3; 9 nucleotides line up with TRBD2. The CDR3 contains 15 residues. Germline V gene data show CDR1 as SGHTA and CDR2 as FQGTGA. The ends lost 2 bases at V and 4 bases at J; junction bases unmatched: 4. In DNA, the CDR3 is TGTGCCAGCAGCTTAGCGGGAGGGGGCGCAGATACGCAGTATTTT. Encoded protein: CASSLAGGGADTQYF.

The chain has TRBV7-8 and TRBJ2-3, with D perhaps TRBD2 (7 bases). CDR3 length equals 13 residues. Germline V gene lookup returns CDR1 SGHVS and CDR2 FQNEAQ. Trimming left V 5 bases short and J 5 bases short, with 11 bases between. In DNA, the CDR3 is TGTGCCAGCAGCCAGGGGAGGGAAGATACGCAGTATTTT. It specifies CASSQGREDTQYF.

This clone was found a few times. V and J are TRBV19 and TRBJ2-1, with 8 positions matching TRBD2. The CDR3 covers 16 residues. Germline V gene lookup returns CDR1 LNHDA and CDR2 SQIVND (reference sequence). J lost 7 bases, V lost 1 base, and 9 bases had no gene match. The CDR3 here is CASSIAGRGFRNEQFF. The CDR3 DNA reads TGTGCCAGTAGTATAGCCGGGAGGGGTTTCCGAAATGAGCAGTTCTTC.

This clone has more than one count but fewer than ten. Here the CDR3 reads CASSLAGVPQETQYF. The CDR3 coding sequence is TGCGCCAGCAGCTTGGCAGGGGTCCCGCAAGAGACCCAGTACTTC. V and J are TRBV5-1 and TRBJ2-5, with D maybe TRBD1 (6 bases). CDR1 is SGHRS, CDR2 YFSETQ, per germline. V was trimmed by 0 bases and J by 2 bases, leaving 11 bases between them. The CDR3 runs to 15 residues.

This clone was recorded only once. The CDR3 DNA sequence: TGTGCCAGCTCACCTAGGGGTATCGACCAGTACTTC. Translation gives CASSPRGIDQYF. This chain connects TRBV18 to TRBJ2-5; weak D call: TRBD1 (5 bases). This CDR3 is built from 12 residues. Germline CDR1 and CDR2: KGHSH and LQKENI. Trimming pared 3 bases from V and 10 bases from J, leaving 12 bases between. Full variable domain (outside the CDR3, taken from reference TRBV18 and TRBJ2-5): NAGVMQNPRHLVRRRGQEARLRCSPMKGHSHVYWYRQLPEEGLKFMVYLQKENIIDESGMPKERFSAEFPKEGPSILRIQQVVRGDSAAYFCASSPRGIDQYFGPGTRLLVL.

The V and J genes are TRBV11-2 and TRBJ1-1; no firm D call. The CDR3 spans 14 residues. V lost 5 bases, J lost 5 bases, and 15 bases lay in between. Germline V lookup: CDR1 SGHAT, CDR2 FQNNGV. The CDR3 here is CASSTAGSGTEAFF. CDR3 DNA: TGTGCCAGCAGCACAGCCGGGTCGGGAACTGAAGCTTTCTTT. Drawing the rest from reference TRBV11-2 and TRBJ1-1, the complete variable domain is EAGVAQSPRYKIIEKRQSVAFWCNPISGHATLYWYQQILGQGPKLLIQFQNNGVVDDSQLPKDRFSAERLKGVDSTLKIQPAKLEDSAVYLCASSTAGSGTEAFFGQGTRLTVV.

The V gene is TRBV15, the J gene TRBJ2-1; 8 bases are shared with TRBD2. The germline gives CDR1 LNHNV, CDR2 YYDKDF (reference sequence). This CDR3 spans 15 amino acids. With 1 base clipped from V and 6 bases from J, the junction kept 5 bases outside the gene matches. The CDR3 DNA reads TGTGCCACCAGCAGAGCGGGAGGGAAAGGCAATGAGCAGTTCTTC. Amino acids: CATSRAGGKGNEQFF.

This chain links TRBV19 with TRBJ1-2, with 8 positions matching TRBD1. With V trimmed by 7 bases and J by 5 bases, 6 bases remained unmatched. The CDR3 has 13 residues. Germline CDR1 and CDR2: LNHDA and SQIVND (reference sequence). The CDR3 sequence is CASTVGTGYGYTF. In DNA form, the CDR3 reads TGTGCCAGTACCGTGGGGACAGGTTATGGCTACACCTTC. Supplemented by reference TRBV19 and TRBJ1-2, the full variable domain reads DGGITQSPKYLFRKEGQNVTLSCEQNLNHDAMYWYRQDPGQGLRLIYYSQIVNDFQKGDIAEGYSVSREKKESFPLTVTSAQKNPTAFYLCASTVGTGYGYTFGSGTRLTVV.

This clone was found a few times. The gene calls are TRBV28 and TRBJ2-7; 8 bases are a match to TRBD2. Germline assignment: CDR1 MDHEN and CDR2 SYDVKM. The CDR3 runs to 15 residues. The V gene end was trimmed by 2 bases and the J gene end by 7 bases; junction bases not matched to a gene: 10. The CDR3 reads CASSLPAGATGEQYF. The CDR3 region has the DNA TGTGCCAGCAGTTTACCAGCGGGAGCCACCGGGGAGCAGTACTTC.

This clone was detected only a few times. CDR3 bases: TGTGCCAGCGGGCGGGAGCGGGCGGAGACCCAGTACTTC. It yields the protein CASGRERAETQYF. This chain connects TRBV6-5 to TRBJ2-5, with 7 bases lining up with TRBD2. Germline V gene sequence: CDR1 MNHEY, CDR2 SVGAGI. Trimming at V came to 8 bases and at J to 5 bases, leaving 8 bases not matched to a gene. The CDR3 has 13 residues.

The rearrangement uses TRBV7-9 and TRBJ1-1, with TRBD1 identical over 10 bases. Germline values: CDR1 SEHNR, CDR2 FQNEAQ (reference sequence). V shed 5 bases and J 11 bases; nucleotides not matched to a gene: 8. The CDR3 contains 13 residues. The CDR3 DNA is TGTGCCAGCAGCGGCCGGGACAGGGGTCGGGCTTTCTTT. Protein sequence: CASSGRDRGRAFF.

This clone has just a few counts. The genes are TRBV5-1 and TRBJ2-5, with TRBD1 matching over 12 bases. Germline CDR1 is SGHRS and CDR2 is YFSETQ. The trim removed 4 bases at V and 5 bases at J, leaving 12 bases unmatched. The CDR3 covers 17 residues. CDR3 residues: CASSLPAGTGGAETQYF. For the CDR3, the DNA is TGCGCCAGCAGCCTTCCAGCTGGGACAGGGGGCGCGGAGACCCAGTACTTC.

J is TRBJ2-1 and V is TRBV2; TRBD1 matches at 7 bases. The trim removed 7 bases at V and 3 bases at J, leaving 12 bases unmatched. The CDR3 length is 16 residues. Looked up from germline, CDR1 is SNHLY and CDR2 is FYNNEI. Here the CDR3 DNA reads TGTGCCAGCAAGGCGCAAAGACAGGGCCTCTACAATGAGCAGTTCTTC. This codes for CASKAQRQGLYNEQFF.

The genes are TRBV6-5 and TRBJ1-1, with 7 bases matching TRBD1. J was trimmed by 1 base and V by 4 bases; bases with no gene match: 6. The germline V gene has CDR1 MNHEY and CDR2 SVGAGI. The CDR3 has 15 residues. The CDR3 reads CASSWGDSPNTEAFF. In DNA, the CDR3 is TGTGCCAGCAGTTGGGGGGACAGTCCGAACACTGAAGCTTTCTTT.